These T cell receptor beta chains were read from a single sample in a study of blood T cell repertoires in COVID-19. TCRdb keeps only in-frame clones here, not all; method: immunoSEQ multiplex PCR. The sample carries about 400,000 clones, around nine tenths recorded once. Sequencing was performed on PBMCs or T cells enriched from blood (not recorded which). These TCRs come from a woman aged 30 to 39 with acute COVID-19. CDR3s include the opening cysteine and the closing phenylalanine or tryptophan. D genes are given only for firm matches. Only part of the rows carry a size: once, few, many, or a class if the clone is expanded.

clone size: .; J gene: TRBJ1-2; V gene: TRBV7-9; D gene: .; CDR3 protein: CASSLVGGIYGYTF; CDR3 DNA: TGTGCCAGCAGCTTAGTAGGCGGGATCTATGGCTACACCTTC
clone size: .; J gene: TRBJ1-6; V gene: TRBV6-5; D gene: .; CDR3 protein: CASRAGNSYNSPLHF; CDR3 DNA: TGTGCCAGCAGGGCAGGGAACTCCTATAATTCACCCCTCCACTTT
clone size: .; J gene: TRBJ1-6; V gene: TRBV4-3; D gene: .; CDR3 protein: CASSQGGVGSPLHF; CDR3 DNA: TGCGCCAGCAGCCAAGGGGGGGTGGGCTCACCCCTCCACTTT
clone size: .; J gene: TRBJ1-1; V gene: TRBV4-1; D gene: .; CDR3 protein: CASSQDGAGNTEAFF; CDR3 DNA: TGCGCCAGCAGCCAAGATGGGGCAGGGAACACTGAAGCTTTCTTT
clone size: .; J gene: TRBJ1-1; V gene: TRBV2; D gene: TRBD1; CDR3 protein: CAGTLGQANTEAFF; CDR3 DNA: TGTGCCGGAACCCTCGGACAGGCGAACACTGAAGCTTTCTTT
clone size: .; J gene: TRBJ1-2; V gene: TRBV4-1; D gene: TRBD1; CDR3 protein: CASSHSDRERGYTF; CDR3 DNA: TGCGCCAGCAGCCACTCGGACAGGGAGCGTGGCTACACCTTC
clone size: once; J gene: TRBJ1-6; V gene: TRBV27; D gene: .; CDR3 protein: CASSFGGYSPLHF; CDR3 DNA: TGTGCCAGCAGTTTCGGGGGATATTCACCCCTCCACTTT
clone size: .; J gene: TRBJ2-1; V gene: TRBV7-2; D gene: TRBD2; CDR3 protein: CASSGGGRVEQFF; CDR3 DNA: TGTGCCAGCTCGGGGGGTGGAAGGGTTGAGCAGTTCTTC
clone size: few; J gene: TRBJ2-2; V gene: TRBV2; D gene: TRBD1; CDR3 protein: CASRTGTGSPGELFF; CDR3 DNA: TGTGCCAGCAGAACCGGGACAGGGAGCCCTGGGGAGCTGTTTTTT
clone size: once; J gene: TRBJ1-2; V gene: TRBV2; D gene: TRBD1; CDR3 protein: CASTPLDRVHYGYTF; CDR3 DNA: TGTGCCAGCACCCCTCTGGACAGGGTGCACTATGGCTACACCTTC
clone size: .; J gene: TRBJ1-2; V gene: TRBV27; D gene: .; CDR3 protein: CASSWSDRNYGYTF; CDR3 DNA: TGTGCCAGCAGTTGGTCCGACAGAAACTATGGCTACACCTTC
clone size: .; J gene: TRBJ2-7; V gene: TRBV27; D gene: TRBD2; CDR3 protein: CASSPSWSGGPYEQYF; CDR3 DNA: TGTGCCAGCAGTCCAAGTTGGAGCGGGGGGCCCTACGAGCAGTACTTC
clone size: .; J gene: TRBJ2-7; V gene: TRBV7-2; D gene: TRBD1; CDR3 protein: CASSLVARTGGLSQAEQYF; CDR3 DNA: TGTGCCAGCAGCTTAGTTGCTCGGACAGGGGGCCTAAGCCAAGCCGAGCAGTACTTC
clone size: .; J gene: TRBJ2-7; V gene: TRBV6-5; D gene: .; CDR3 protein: CASSYSISTQVHEQYF; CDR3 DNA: TGTGCCAGCAGTTACTCGATTTCTACCCAAGTGCACGAGCAGTACTTC
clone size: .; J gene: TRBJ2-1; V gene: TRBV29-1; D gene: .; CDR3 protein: CSVGHRNNEQFF; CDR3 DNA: TGCAGCGTTGGCCACAGGAACAATGAGCAGTTCTTC
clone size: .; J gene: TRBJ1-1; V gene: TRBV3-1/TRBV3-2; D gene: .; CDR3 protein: CASSQMSQGTFF; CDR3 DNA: TGTGCCAGCAGCCAAATGTCTCAGGGGACTTTCTTT
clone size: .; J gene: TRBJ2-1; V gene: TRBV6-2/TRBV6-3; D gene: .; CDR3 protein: CASSYGRIRGLNEQFF; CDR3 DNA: TGTGCCAGCAGTTACGGAAGGATCAGGGGATTGAATGAGCAGTTCTTC
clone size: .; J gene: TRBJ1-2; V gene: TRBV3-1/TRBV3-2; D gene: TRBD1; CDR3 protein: CASSFGTGRTNYGYTF; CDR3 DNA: TGTGCCAGCTCGTTTGGGACAGGGAGAACTAACTATGGCTACACCTTC
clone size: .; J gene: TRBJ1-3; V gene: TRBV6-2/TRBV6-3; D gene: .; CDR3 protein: CASSFQLNTIYF; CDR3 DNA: TGTGCCAGCAGTTTTCAGTTGAACACCATATATTTT
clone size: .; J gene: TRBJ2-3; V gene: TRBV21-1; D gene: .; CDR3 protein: CASGQGAGGTDTQYF; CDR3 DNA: TGTGCCAGCGGCCAGGGAGCGGGGGGCACAGATACGCAGTATTTT
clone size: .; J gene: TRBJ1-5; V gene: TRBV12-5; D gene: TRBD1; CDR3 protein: CASGPDRARQPQHF; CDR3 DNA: TGTGCTAGTGGCCCCGACAGGGCGCGGCAGCCCCAGCATTTT
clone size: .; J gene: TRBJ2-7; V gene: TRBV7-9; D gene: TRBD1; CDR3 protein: CASSLAAGGFYEQYF; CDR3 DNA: TGTGCCAGCAGCTTAGCGGCAGGGGGCTTCTACGAGCAGTACTTC
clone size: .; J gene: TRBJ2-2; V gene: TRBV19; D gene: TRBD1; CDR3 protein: CASSPGPGQPAPGGELFF; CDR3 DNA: TGTGCCAGTAGTCCAGGCCCGGGACAGCCCGCGCCCGGCGGGGAGCTGTTTTTT
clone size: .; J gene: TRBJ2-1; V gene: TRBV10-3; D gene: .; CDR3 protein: CAISGDRLSYNEQFF; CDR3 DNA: TGTGCCATCAGCGGCGACCGACTCTCCTACAATGAGCAGTTCTTC
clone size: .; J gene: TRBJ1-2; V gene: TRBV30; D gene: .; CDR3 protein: CAWSHKEGVYRYTF; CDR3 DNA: TGTGCCTGGAGTCATAAGGAGGGAGTCTATCGCTACACCTTC
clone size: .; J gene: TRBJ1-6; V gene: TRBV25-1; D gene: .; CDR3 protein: CASSDRDNSPLHF; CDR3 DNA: TGTGCCAGCAGTGACAGGGATAATTCACCCCTCCACTTT
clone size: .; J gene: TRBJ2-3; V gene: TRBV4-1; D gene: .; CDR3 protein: CASSQDRNSAGTGQYF; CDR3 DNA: TGCGCCAGCAGCCAAGATAGAAATTCCGCAGGCACTGGGCAGTATTTT
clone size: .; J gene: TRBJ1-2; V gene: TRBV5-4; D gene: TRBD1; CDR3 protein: CASSAGQERDGYTF; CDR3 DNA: TGTGCCAGCAGCGCGGGACAGGAAAGGGATGGCTACACCTTC
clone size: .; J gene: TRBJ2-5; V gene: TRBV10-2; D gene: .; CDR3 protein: CASSERGRGETQYF; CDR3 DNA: TGCGCCAGCAGTGAACGGGGTCGAGGAGAGACCCAGTACTTC